A selection of T cell receptor beta chains follows, all from one sample in a study of blood T cell repertoires in COVID-19. The data were produced by immunoSEQ multiplex PCR, yet TCRdb's version contains in-frame clones alone and is incomplete. Here the sample spans some 75,000 clones, more than 60% being singletons. Sequences were obtained from peripheral blood. All receptors come from a woman of 80 years or more with active or convalescent COVID-19. The CDR3 runs from the conserved cysteine through the conserved F or W.

j_call,v_call,cdr3_aa
TRBJ2-3,TRBV7-9,CASSQDRPTDTQYF
TRBJ1-1,TRBV27,CASSTDRGRAEAFF
TRBJ1-2,TRBV5-4,CASTLGGGFGYGYTF
TRBJ2-7,TRBV4-3,CASSQDHLAGAYEQYF
TRBJ1-1,TRBV9,CASSVAETGGEAFF
TRBJ2-2,TRBV27,CATQATSGGAGELFF
TRBJ1-4,TRBV29-1,CSVEVQNLNEKLFF
TRBJ2-2,TRBV7-2,CASSLSFNTGELFF
TRBJ2-5,TRBV23-1,CASTSATGAETQYF
TRBJ2-7,TRBV6-5,CASSYGGDAYEQYF